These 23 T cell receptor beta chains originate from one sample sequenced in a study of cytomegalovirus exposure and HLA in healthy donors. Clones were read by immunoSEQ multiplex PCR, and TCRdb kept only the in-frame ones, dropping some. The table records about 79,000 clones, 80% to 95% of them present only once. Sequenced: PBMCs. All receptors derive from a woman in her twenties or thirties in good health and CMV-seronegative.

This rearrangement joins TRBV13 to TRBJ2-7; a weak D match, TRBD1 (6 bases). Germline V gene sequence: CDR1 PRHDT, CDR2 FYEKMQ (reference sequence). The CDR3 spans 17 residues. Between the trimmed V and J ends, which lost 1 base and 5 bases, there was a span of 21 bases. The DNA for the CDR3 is TGTGCCAGCAGCTTAGAAGTCTTGGGGCAGGGGAAAGACGAGCAGTACTTC. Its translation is CASSLEVLGQGKDEQYF.

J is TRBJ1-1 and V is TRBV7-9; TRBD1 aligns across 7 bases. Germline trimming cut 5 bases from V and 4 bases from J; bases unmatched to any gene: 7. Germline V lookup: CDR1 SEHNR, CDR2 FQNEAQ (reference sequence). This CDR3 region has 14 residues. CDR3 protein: CASSEGALGTEAFF. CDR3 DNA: TGTGCCAGCAGCGAGGGGGCCTTGGGCACTGAAGCTTTCTTT.

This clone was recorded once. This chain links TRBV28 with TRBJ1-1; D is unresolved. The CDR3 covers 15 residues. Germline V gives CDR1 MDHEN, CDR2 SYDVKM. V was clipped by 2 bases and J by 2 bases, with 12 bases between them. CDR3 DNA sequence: TGTGCCAGCAGTTTAAGTCTAGCAGGTAACACTGAAGCTTTCTTT. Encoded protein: CASSLSLAGNTEAFF.

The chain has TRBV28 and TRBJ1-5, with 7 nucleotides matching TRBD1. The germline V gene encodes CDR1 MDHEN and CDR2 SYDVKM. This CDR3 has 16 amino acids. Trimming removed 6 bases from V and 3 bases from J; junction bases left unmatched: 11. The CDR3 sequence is CASRTDRATLNQPQHF. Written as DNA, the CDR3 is TGTGCCAGCAGAACCGACAGGGCCACCCTCAATCAGCCCCAGCATTTT.

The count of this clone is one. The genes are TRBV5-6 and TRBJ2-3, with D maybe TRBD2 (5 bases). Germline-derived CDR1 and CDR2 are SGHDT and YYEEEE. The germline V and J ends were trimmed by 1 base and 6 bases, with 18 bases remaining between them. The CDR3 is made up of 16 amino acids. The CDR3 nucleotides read TGTGCCAGCAGCTTGCGAGGGTTAACGACGGGGGATACGCAGTATTTT. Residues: CASSLRGLTTGDTQYF.

For the CDR3, the DNA is TGCGCCAGCAGCTTGGAACAGGGAGAGGAAAAACTGTTTTTT. Protein: CASSLEQGEEKLFF. The chain joins TRBV5-1 to TRBJ1-4; maybe TRBD1 (6 bases). From germline, CDR1 is SGHRS and CDR2 YFSETQ. V shed 0 bases and J shed 8 bases, with 11 bases lying between them. This CDR3 is built from 14 residues.

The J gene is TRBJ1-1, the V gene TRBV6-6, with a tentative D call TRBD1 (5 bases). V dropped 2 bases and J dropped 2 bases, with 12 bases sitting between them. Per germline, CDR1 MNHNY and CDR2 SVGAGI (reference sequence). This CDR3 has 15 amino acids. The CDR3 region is CASSYGQGGNTEAFF. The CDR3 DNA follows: TGTGCCAGCAGTTACGGTCAGGGAGGTAACACTGAAGCTTTCTTT.

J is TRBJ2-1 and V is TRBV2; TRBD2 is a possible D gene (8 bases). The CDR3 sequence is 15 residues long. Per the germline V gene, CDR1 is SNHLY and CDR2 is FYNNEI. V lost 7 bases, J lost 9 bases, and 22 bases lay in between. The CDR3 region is CASKREGQPQGEQFF. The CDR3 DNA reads TGTGCCAGCAAACGGGAGGGACAGCCCCAGGGTGAGCAGTTCTTC.

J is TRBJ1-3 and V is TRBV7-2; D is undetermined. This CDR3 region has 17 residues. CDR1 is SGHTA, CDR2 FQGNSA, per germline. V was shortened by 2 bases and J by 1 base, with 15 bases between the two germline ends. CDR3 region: CASSLRGGRESGNTIYF. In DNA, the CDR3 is TGTGCCAGCAGCTTAAGAGGCGGACGGGAGTCTGGAAACACCATATATTTT.

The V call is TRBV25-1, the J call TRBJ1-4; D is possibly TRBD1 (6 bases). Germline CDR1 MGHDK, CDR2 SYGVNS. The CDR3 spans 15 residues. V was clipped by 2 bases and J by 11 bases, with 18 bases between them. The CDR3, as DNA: TGTGCCAGCAGTGAAGGGTCGGGGGGGGCGGGGAAACTGTTTTTT. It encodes CASSEGSGGAGKLFF.

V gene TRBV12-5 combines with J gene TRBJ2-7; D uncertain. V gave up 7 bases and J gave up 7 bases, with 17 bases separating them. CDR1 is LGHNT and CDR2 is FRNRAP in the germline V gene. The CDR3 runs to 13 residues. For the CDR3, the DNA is TGTGCTAGTGCCGTTGCCGCAGGATGGGAGCAGTACTTC. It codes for CASAVAAGWEQYF.

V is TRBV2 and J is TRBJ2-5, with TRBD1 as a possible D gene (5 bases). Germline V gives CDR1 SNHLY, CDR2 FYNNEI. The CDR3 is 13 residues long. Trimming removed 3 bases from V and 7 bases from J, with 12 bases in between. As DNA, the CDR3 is TGTGCCAGCAGTGATAGGGGAATGGGGACCCAGTACTTC. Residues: CASSDRGMGTQYF.

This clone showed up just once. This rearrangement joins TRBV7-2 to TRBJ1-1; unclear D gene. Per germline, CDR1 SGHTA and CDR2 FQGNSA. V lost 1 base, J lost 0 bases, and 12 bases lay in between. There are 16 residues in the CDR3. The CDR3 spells CASSLGLTLMNTEAFF. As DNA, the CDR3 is TGTGCCAGCAGCTTAGGACTAACCCTCATGAACACTGAAGCTTTCTTT. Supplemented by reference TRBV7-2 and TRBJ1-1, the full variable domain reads GAGVSQSPSNKVTEKGKDVELRCDPISGHTALYWYRQSLGQGLEFLIYFQGNSAPDKSGLPSDRFSAERTGGSVSTLTIQRTQQEDSAVYLCASSLGLTLMNTEAFFGQGTRLTVV.

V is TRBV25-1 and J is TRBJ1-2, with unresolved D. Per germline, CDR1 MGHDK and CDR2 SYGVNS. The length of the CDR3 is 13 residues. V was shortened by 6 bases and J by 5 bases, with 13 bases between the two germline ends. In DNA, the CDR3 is TGTGCCAGCAGGGAGGACCGCGGATATGGCTACACCTTC. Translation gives CASREDRGYGYTF.

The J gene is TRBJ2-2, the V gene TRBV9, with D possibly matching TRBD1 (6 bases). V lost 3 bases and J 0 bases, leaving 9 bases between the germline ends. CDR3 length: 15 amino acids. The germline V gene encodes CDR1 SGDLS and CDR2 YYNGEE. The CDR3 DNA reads TGTGCCAGCAGCGCTCCAGGGGCGAACACCGGGGAGCTGTTTTTT. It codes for CASSAPGANTGELFF. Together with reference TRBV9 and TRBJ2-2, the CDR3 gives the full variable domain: DSGVTQTPKHLITATGQRVTLRCSPRSGDLSVYWYQQSLDQGLQFLIQYYNGEERAKGNILERFSAQQFPDLHSELNLSSLELGDSALYFCASSAPGANTGELFFGEGSRLTVL.

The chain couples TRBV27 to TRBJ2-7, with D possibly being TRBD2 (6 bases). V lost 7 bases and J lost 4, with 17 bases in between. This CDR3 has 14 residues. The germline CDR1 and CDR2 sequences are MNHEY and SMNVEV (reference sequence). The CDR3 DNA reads TGTGCCAGCAAGGGAGGAGAGCCGTCGTACGAGCAGTACTTC. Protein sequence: CASKGGEPSYEQYF.

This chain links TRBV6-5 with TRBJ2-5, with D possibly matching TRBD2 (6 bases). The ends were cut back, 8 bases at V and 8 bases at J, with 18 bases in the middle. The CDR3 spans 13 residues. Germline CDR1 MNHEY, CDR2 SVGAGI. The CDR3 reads CASYAGRYETQYF. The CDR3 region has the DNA TGTGCCAGCTATGCCGGGAGATATGAAACCCAGTACTTC.

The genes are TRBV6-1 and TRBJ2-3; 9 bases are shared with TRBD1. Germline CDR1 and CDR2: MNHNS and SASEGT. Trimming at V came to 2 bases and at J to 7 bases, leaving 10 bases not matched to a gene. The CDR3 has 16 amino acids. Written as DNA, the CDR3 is TGTGCCAGCAGTGAACCCGGACAGGGGCCCCTAAATACGCAGTATTTT. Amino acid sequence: CASSEPGQGPLNTQYF.

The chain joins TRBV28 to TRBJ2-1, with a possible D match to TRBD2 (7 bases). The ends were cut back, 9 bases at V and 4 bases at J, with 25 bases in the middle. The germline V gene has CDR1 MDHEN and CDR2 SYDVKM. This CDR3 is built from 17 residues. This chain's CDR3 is CASRGGGGLNIYNEQFF. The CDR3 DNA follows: TGTGCCAGTCGGGGAGGGGGAGGGCTCAATATATACAATGAGCAGTTCTTC.

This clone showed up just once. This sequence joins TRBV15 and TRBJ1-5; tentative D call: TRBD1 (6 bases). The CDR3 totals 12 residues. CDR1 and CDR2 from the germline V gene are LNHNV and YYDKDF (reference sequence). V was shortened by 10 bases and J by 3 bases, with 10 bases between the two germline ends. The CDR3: CAIGQPNQPQHF. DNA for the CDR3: TGTGCCATAGGACAGCCCAATCAGCCCCAGCATTTT.

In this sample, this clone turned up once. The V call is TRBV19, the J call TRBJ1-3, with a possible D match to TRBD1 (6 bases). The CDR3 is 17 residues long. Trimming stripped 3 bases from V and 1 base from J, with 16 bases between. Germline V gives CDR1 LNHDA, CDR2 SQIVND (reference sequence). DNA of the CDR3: TGTGCCAGTAGTATCCGAGATACAGGGCTTTCTGGAAACACCATATATTTT. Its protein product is CASSIRDTGLSGNTIYF.

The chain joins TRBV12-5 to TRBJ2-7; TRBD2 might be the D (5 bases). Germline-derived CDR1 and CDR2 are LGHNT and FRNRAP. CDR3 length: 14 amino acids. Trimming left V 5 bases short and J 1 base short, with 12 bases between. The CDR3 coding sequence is TGTGCTAGTGGTCACGCGCGAGGGTCCTACGAGCAGTACTTC. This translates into CASGHARGSYEQYF. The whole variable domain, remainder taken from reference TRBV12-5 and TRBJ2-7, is DARVTQTPRHKVTEMGQEVTMRCQPILGHNTVFWYRQTMMQGLELLAYFRNRAPLDDSGMPKDRFSAEMPDATLATLKIQPSEPRDSAVYFCASGHARGSYEQYFGPGTRLTVT.

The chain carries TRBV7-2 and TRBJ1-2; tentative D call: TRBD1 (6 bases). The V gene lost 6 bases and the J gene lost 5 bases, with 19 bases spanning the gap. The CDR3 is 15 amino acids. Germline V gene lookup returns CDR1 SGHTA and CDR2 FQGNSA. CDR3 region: CASRAGRAGVYGYTF. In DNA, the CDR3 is TGTGCCAGCAGAGCTGGACGGGCAGGGGTATATGGCTACACCTTC. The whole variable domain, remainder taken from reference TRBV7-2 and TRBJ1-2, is GAGVSQSPSNKVTEKGKDVELRCDPISGHTALYWYRQSLGQGLEFLIYFQGNSAPDKSGLPSDRFSAERTGGSVSTLTIQRTQQEDSAVYLCASRAGRAGVYGYTFGSGTRLTVV.